The clone carrying this T cell receptor beta chain was recorded a few times. The antigen is undetermined. The data belong to a study of T-cell memory formation after mild COVID-19. The study, taken as a whole, reports: Day 15 to 85 contracting clones showed balanced CD4/CD8; day 15 to 37 expanders favored CD4+.

Via MiXCR, TCRdb re-called the 5' RACE reads, giving one row per CDR3 protein. The table has 350,000 to 450,000 distinct CDR3 sequences, 20% seen once. Per germline, CDR1 SGHRS and CDR2 YFSETQ. The CDR3 sequence is 14 residues long. Trimming left V 4 bases short and J 9 bases short, with 17 bases between. The chain links TRBV5-1 to TRBJ2-1; D is possibly TRBD1 (6 bases). This receptor was identified in an adult woman who had mild COVID-19 (a few samples of this study predate the infection). Cell type and time point are not known. The sample was PBMCs or a T cell subset sorted from them (not recorded which). This CDR3 is CASSPPTGIAEQFF. CDR3 DNA sequence: TGCGCCAGCAGCCCCCCCACAGGGATCGCTGAGCAGTTCTTC. The variable domain in full, with the rest retrieved from reference TRBV5-1 and TRBJ2-1, is KAGVTQTPRYLIKTRGQQVTLSCSPISGHRSVSWYQQTPGQGLQFLFEYFSETQRNKGNFPGRFSGRQFSNSRSEMNVSTLELGDSALYLCASSPPTGIAEQFFGPGTRLTVL.